This TCR beta chain was documented in a study of T cells in localized non-small cell lung cancer. Overall study results and limits: Adjacent lung had a median around 60 of the 100 largest tumor clones. Sequencing was restricted to one tumor region; therefore, heterogeneity remains possible.

Generated by immunoSEQ multiplex PCR, the TCRdb table keeps only in-frame clones and is missing some. The sample has some 2,000 clones, about 25% seen once. This clone was observed a few times. Its antigen is currently unknown. CDR1 and CDR2 (germline): MNHGY, SAAAGT. The CDR3 covers 15 residues. Losses at the gene ends were 4 bases for V and 6 bases for J; bases not matched to a gene: 8. The rearrangement links TRBV6-8 to TRBJ2-3, with 9 positions matching TRBD2. This TCR came from a female donor at least 60 years old with stage I lung adenocarcinoma. Sequenced material: normal lung tissue next to the tumor, taken before any cancer treatment. The chain's CDR3 is CASSLEGLALDTQYF. CDR3 sequence (DNA): TGTGCCAGCAGTTTAGAGGGACTAGCACTGGATACGCAGTATTTT.